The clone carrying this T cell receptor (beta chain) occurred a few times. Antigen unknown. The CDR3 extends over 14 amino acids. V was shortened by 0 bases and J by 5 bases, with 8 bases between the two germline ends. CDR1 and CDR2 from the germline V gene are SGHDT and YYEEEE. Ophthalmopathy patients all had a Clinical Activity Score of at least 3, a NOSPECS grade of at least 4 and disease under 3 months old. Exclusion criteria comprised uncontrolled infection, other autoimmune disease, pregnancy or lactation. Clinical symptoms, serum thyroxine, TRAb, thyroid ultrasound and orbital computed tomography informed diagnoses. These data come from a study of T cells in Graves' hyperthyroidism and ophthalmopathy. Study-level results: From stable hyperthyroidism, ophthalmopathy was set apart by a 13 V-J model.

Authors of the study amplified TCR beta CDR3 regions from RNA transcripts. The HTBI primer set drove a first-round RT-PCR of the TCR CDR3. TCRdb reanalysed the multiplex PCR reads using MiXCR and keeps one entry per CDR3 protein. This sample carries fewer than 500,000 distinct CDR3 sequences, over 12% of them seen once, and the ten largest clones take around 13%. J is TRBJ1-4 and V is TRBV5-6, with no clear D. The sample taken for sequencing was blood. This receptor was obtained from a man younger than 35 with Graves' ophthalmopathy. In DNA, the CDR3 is TGTGCCAGCAGCTTGGTGACGGTGAATGAAAAACTGTTTTTT. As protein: CASSLVTVNEKLFF.